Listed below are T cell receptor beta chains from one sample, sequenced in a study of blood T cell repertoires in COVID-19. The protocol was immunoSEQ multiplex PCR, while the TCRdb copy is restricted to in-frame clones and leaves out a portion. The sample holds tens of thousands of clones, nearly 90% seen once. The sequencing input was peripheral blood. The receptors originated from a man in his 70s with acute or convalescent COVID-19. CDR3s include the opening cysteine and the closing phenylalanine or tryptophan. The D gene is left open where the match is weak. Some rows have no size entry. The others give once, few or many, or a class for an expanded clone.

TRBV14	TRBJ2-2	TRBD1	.	CASSQVLTGAGELFF
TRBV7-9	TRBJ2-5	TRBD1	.	CASSTGQGARQTVETQYF
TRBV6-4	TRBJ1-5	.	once	CASSDPTDRIFNQPQHF
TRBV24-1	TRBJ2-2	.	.	CATSDYRRAGELFF
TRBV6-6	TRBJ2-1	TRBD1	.	CASSWSGGYNEQFF
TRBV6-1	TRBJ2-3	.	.	CASSAAGRTDTQYF
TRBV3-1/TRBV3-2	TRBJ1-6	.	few	CAARTGTSPLHF
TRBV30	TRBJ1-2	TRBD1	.	CAWMRDRALEGYGYTF
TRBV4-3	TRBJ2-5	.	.	CASSRSYSETQYF
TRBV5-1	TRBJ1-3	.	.	CASRLSSSGNTIYF
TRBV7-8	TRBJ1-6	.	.	CASSLGDNSPLHF
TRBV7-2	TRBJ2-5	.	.	CASSLGGLLETQYF
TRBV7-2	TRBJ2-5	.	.	CASSLVGGETQYF
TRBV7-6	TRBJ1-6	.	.	CASSLAGPNSPLHF
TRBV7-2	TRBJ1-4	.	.	CASSTSKGRKEKLFF
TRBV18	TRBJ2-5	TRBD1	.	CASSPRDRGGFEETQYF